The T cell receptor (beta chain) under discussion was sequenced for a study of blood T cell repertoires in COVID-19. Study-level information: Sample material is recorded as cDNA or gDNA derived from T cells, B-cell-depleted T cells, or PBMCs.

In the original analysis: Quantification of nucleated cells was approximated via reference gene primer amplification. Libraries were prepared by immunoSEQ multiplex PCR; TCRdb keeps only in-frame clonotypes and omits some of them. D and trimming come from the DNA, and the V and J calls and clone size come from that table. Of 300,000 to 350,000 clones detected, around 90% appear once; the ten largest clones hold more than 3%. Looked up from germline, CDR1 is SNHLY and CDR2 is FYNNEI. The CDR3 contains 14 residues. Trimming cost V 2 bases and J 2 bases, with 10 bases left between them. The sequence was obtained from a woman between 18 and 29 years old who had recovered from COVID-19. The V call is TRBV2, the J call TRBJ2-7; D ambiguous. Material: peripheral blood. The CDR3, as DNA: TGTGCCAGCAGTGAAAAGACGCTAGCCTACGAGCAGTACGTC. This encodes CASSEKTLAYEQYV.